This T cell receptor (beta chain) comes out of a study of blood T cell repertoires in COVID-19. Study-wide background: Italy, Spain and the United States were the sources of the convalescent and acute COVID-19 samples. Sources were T cells, B-cell-depleted T cells, or PBMCs; the material itself was cDNA or gDNA.

This clone was seen a few times. Germline-derived CDR1 and CDR2 are LNHDA and SQIVND (reference sequence). The V gene lost 1 base and the J gene lost 8 bases, with 17 bases spanning the gap. This CDR3 is 15 amino acids long. How the authors handled the data: From reference gene primer amplification, estimates of nucleated cell counts were derived. Data came from immunoSEQ multiplex PCR; TCRdb stores just in-frame clones and leaves some out. V and J calls and clone size are copied from that table; D and trimming were computed from the DNA. The sample records 200,000 to 250,000 clones, around 84% being singletons.

Sequencing was carried out using peripheral blood. V is TRBV19 and J is TRBJ1-2; perhaps TRBD1 as D (5 bases). The TCR originated in a woman aged 80 or over with active or convalescent COVID-19. The CDR3 spells CASSIGAGPGFGYTF. The CDR3 DNA sequence: TGTGCCAGTAGTATAGGAGCAGGGCCAGGTTTCGGCTACACCTTC. Drawing the rest from reference TRBV19 and TRBJ1-2, the complete variable domain is DGGITQSPKYLFRKEGQNVTLSCEQNLNHDAMYWYRQDPGQGLRLIYYSQIVNDFQKGDIAEGYSVSREKKESFPLTVTSAQKNPTAFYLCASSIGAGPGFGYTFGSGTRLTVV.